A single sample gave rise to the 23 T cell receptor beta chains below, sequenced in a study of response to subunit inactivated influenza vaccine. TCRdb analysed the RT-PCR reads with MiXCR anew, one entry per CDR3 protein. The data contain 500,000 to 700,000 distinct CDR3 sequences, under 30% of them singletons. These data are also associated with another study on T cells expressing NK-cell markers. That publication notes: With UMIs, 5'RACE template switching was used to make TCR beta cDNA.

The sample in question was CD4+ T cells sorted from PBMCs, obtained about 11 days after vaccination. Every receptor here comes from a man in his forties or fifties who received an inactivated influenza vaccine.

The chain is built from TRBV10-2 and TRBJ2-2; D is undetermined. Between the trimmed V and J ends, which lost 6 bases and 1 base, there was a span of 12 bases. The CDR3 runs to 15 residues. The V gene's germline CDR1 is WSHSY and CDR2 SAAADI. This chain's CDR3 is CASRVSRGNTGELFF. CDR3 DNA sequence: TGCGCCAGCAGGGTCTCGAGAGGGAACACCGGGGAGCTGTTTTTT.

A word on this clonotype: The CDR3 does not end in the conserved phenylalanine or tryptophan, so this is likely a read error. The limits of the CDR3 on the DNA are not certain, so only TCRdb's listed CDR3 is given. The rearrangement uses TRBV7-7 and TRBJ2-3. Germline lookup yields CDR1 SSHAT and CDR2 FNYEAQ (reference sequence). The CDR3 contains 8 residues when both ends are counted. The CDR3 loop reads CASSLSHL.

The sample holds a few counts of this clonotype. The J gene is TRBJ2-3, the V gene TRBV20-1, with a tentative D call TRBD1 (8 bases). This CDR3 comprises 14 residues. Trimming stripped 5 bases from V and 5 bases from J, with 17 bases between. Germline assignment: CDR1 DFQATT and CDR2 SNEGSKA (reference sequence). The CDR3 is CSAHRGGAVDTQYF. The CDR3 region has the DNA TGCAGTGCTCACAGGGGGGGGGCAGTAGATACGCAGTATTTT.

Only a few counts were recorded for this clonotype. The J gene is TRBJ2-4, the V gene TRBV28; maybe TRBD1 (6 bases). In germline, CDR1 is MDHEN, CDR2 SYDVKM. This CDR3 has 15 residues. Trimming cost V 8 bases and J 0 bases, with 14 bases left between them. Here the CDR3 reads CASSHGGLAKNIQYF. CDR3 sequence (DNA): TGTGCCAGCTCTCATGGGGGCCTAGCCAAAAACATTCAGTACTTC.

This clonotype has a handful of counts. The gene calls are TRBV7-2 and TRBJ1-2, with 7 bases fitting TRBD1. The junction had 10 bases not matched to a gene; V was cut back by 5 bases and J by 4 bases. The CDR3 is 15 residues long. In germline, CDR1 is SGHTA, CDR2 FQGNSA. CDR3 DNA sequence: TGTGCCAGCAGCCTTTGGGACAGTGGAACCTATGGCTACACCTTC. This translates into CASSLWDSGTYGYTF.

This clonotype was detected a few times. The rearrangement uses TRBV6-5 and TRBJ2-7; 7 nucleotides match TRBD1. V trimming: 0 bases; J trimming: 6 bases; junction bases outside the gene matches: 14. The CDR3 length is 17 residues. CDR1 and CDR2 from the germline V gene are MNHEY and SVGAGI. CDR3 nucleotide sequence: TGTGCCAGCAGTTACTCCGCTCTGGGTAGGGGGCAGGGCGAGCAGTACTTC. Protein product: CASSYSALGRGQGEQYF.

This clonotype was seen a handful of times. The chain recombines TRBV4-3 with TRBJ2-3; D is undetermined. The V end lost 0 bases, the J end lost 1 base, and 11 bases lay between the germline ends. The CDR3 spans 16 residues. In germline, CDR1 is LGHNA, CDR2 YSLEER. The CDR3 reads CASSQDKSPGTDTQYF. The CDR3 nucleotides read TGCGCCAGCAGCCAAGATAAAAGCCCAGGCACAGATACGCAGTATTTT.

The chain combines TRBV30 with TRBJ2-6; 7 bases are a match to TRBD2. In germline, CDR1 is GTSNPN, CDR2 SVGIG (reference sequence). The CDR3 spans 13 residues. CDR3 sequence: CALGGVGANVLTF. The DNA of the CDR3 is TGTGCTTTGGGGGGGGTCGGGGCCAACGTCCTGACTTTC. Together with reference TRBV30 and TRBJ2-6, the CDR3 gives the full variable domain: SQTIHQWPATLVQPVGSPLSLECTVEGTSNPNLYWYRQAAGRGLQLLFYSVGIGQISSEVPQNLSASRPQDRQFILSSKKLLLSDSGFYLCALGGVGANVLTFGAGSRLTVL.

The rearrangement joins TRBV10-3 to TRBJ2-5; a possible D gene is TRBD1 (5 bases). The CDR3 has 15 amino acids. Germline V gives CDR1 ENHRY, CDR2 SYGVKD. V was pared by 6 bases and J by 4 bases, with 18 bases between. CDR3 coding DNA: TGTGCCATCAGCGATGGGGCTAGGGAAGGAGAGACCCAGTACTTC. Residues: CAISDGAREGETQYF.

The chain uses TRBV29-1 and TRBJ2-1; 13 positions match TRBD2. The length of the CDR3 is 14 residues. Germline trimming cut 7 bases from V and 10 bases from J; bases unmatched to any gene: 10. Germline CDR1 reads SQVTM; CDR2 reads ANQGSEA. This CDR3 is CSDRGLAGVGEQFF. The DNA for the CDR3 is TGCAGCGACCGTGGACTAGCGGGAGTCGGGGAGCAGTTCTTC.

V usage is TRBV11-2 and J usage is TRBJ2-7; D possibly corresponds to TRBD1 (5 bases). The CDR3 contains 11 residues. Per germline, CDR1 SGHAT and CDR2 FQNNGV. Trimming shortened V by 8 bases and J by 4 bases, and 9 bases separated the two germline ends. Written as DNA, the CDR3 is TGTGCCAGCGGGGCTGGGTACGAGCAGTACTTC. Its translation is CASGAGYEQYF. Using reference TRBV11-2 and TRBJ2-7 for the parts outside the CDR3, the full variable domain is EAGVAQSPRYKIIEKRQSVAFWCNPISGHATLYWYQQILGQGPKLLIQFQNNGVVDDSQLPKDRFSAERLKGVDSTLKIQPAKLEDSAVYLCASGAGYEQYFGPGTRLTVT.

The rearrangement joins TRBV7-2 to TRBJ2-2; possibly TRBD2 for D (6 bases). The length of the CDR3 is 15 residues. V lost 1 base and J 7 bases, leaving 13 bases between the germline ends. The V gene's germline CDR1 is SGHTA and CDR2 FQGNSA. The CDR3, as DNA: TGTGCCAGCAGCTTAGTGCTGTCGGGGGTCGGGGAGCTGTTTTTT. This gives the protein CASSLVLSGVGELFF.

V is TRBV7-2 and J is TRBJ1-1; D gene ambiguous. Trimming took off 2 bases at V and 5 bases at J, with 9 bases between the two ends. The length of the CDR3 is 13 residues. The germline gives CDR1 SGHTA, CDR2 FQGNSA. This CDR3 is CASSLSLDTEAFF. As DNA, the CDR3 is TGTGCCAGCAGCTTAAGCCTTGATACTGAAGCTTTCTTT.

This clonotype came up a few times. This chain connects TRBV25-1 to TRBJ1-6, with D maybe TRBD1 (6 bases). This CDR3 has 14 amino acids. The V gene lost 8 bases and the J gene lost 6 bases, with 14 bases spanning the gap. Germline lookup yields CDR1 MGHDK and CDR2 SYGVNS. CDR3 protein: CASGTGTTNSPLHF. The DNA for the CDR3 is TGTGCCAGCGGCACAGGGACAACTAATTCACCCCTCCACTTT.

CDR3 bases: TGTGCCAGCAGCCGGACAGGGTTAGGACAGCCCCAGCATTTT. This codes for CASSRTGLGQPQHF. This rearrangement joins TRBV7-9 to TRBJ1-5, with 8 positions matching TRBD1. Germline values: CDR1 SEHNR, CDR2 FQNEAQ (reference sequence). V lost 5 bases, J lost 7 bases, and 7 bases stayed unmatched. This CDR3 is 14 amino acids long.

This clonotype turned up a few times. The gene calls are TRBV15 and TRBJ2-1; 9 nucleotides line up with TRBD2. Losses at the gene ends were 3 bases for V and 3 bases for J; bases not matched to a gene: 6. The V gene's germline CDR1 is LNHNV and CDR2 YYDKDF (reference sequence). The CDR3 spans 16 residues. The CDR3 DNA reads TGTGCCACCAGCAGGAACCTAGCGGGGTTCTACAATGAGCAGTTCTTC. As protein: CATSRNLAGFYNEQFF.

The CDR3: CSVLPNQYQETQYF. The CDR3 nucleotides are TGCAGCGTCCTCCCAAACCAGTACCAAGAGACCCAGTACTTC. The rearrangement uses TRBV29-1 and TRBJ2-5, with no clear D. The CDR3 is 14 residues long. Trimming pared 6 bases from V and 0 bases from J, leaving 14 bases between. Germline assignment: CDR1 SQVTM and CDR2 ANQGSEA.

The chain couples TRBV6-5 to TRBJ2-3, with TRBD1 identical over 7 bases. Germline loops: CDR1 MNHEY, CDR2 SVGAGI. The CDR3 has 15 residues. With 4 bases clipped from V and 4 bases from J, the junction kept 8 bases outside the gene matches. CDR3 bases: TGTGCCAGCAGTTCCCGGGACAGTCAATCAGATACGCAGTATTTT. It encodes CASSSRDSQSDTQYF.

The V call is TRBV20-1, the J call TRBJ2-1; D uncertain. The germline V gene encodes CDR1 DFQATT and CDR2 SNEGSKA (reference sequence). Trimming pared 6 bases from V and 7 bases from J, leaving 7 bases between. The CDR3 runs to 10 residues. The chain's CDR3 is CSAVGNEQFF. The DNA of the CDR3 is TGCAGTGCCGTAGGGAATGAGCAGTTCTTC.

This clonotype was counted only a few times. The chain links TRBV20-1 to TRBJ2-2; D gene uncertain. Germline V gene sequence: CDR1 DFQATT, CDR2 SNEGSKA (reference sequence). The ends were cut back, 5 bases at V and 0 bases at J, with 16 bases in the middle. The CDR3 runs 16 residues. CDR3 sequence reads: CSAQFIQPANTGELFF. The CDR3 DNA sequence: TGCAGTGCTCAGTTCATTCAGCCTGCGAACACCGGGGAGCTGTTTTTT.

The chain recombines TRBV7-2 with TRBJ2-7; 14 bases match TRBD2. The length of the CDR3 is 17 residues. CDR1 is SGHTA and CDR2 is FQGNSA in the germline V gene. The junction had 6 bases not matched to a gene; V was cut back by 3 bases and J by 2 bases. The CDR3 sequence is CASSLGLAGVFAYEQYF. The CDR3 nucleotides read TGTGCCAGCAGCTTGGGACTAGCGGGAGTATTTGCCTACGAGCAGTACTTC.

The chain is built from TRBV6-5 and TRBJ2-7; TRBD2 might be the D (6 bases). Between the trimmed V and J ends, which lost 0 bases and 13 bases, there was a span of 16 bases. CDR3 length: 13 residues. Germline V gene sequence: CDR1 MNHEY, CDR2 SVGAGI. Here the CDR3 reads CASSYSQRVLKYF. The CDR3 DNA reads TGTGCCAGCAGTTACTCGCAGCGGGTGTTGAAATACTTC.

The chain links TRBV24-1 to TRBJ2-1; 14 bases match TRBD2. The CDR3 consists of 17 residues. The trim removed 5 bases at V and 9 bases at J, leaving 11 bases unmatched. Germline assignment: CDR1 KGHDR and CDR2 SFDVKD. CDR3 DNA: TGTGCCACCAGTGCCTCCGGACTAGCGGGAGGCCTGGGTGAGCAGTTCTTC. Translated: CATSASGLAGGLGEQFF.